This TCR beta chain was profiled in a study of blood T cell repertoires in COVID-19. Overall study context: Researchers got acute and convalescent COVID-19 samples from the United States, Italy and Spain.

In the authors' workflow: Amplification from reference gene primers served as the basis for estimated nucleated cell counts. The data were produced by immunoSEQ multiplex PCR, yet TCRdb's version contains in-frame clones alone and is incomplete. V, J and clone size derive from that table, while D and trimming were established from the DNA sequence. The sample includes 250,000 to 300,000 clones, about 86% of them seen just once. From germline, CDR1 is SGHTA and CDR2 FQGNSA. This CDR3 contains 13 residues. V dropped 0 bases and J dropped 15; count of bases not matched to a gene: 4. The genes are TRBV7-2 and TRBJ2-1, with TRBD2 matching 11 bases. The specimen sequenced was peripheral blood. This clonotype was obtained from a woman aged 60-75 years with active or convalescent COVID-19. CDR3 nucleotide sequence: TGTGCCAGCAGCTTAGCGGGTAGCGGGGGGGCGTTCTTC. Its translation: CASSLAGSGGAFF.